Shown below are 30 T cell receptor beta chains from a single sample sequenced in a study of blood T cells in healthy people across ages. The authors ran a second PCR of roughly 6 to 11 cycles using a sample-barcoded 5' primer and a J-beta primer mix. TCRdb used MiXCR to reprocess the 5' RACE reads, holding one entry per CDR3 protein. Seen here are fewer than 1.5 million distinct CDR3 sequences, 35% to 45% observed once, and the top ten hold under 8%. Specimen: blood. The receptors originated from a woman aged 18-29 years in good health.

This clonotype was seen just once. A junction end diverges from the germline sequence, so it may reflect a read error. The chain links TRBV6-1 to TRBJ2-5; D unclear. This CDR3 comprises 12 residues. CDR1 is MNHNS and CDR2 is SASEGT in the germline V gene. The CDR3 sequence is CTSSEVPFDQYF. CDR3 DNA sequence: TGTACCAGCAGTGAAGTCCCGTTTGACCAGTACTTC.

This clonotype was recorded a few times. The chain is built from TRBV7-2 and TRBJ2-7; the D gene is possibly TRBD2 (6 bases). V was pared by 1 base and J by 4 bases, with 14 bases between. The germline V gene encodes CDR1 SGHTA and CDR2 FQGNSA. CDR3 size: 15 residues. CDR3 sequence: CASSLGSGSGYEQYF. The CDR3 DNA is TGTGCCAGCAGCTTAGGGTCAGGGAGCGGGTACGAGCAGTACTTC.

V and J are TRBV20-1 and TRBJ2-5, with 9 bases aligning to TRBD1. V lost 3 bases, J lost 7 bases, and 3 bases stayed unmatched. CDR1 and CDR2 (germline): DFQATT, SNEGSKA (reference sequence). CDR3 length: 12 residues. DNA of the CDR3: TGCAGTGCTAGCCGACAGGGGGGGACCCAGTACTTC. This sequence encodes CSASRQGGTQYF.

The genes are TRBV19 and TRBJ2-3; D may be TRBD2 (5 bases). The CDR3 length is 15 residues. Germline loops: CDR1 LNHDA, CDR2 SQIVND (reference sequence). V was pared by 10 bases and J by 2 bases, with 19 bases between. The CDR3 region is CATVTFGRNTDTQYF. In DNA, the CDR3 is TGTGCCACCGTGACTTTTGGGAGAAACACAGATACGCAGTATTTT.

This clonotype was found a few times. The rearrangement links TRBV25-1 to TRBJ1-3, with D perhaps matching TRBD1 (5 bases). Deletions cut 4 bases from V and 4 bases from J, with 14 bases between. This CDR3 is 15 amino acids long. From germline, CDR1 is MGHDK and CDR2 SYGVNS. The CDR3 protein is CASSASGAAGNTIYF. Here the CDR3 DNA reads TGTGCCAGCAGTGCGTCTGGGGCGGCGGGAAACACCATATATTTT.

The chain employs TRBV6-1 and TRBJ2-4; the match to TRBD1 covers 9 bases. Germline assignment: CDR1 MNHNS and CDR2 SASEGT. The CDR3 has 14 residues. The trim removed 11 bases at V and 2 bases at J, leaving 7 bases unmatched. CDR3: CAGETGGSKNIQYF. CDR3 coding DNA: TGTGCCGGTGAGACAGGGGGTTCCAAAAACATTCAGTACTTC.

DNA of the CDR3: TGTGCCAGCAGCCTAGACAGTTGGGGGTACAATGAGCAGTTCTTC. It translates to CASSLDSWGYNEQFF. The genes are TRBV28 and TRBJ2-1; either TRBD1 or TRBD2 may supply D (5 bases each). The CDR3 is made up of 15 amino acids. CDR1 and CDR2 (germline): MDHEN, SYDVKM. The V gene lost 6 bases and the J gene lost 4 bases, with 16 bases spanning the gap. Drawing the rest from reference TRBV28 and TRBJ2-1, the complete variable domain is DVKVTQSSRYLVKRTGEKVFLECVQDMDHENMFWYRQDPGLGLRLIYFSYDVKMKEKGDIPEGYSVSREKKERFSLILESASTNQTSMYLCASSLDSWGYNEQFFGPGTRLTVL.

The V call is TRBV20-1, the J call TRBJ1-5, with TRBD1 matching over 10 bases. Trimming removed 3 bases from V and 4 bases from J; junction bases left unmatched: 12. The CDR3 length is 17 residues. CDR1 DFQATT and CDR2 SNEGSKA come from the germline V gene (reference sequence). The CDR3 DNA follows: TGCAGTGCTAGGGATACTTCCGGGACAGGGGAGAATCAGCCCCAGCATTTT. It encodes CSARDTSGTGENQPQHF.

This clonotype was seen more than once but under ten times. The V call is TRBV28, the J call TRBJ2-4; 9 bases map to TRBD2. This CDR3 spans 18 amino acids. V lost 6 bases, J lost 0 bases, and 12 bases stayed unmatched. Germline V gene data show CDR1 as MDHEN and CDR2 as SYDVKM. The CDR3 coding sequence is TGTGCCAGCAGGGGTAGGCTAGCGGGGTTTCTAGCCAAAAACATTCAGTACTTC. Translating it yields CASRGRLAGFLAKNIQYF.

This clonotype came up once. The V call is TRBV7-2, the J call TRBJ1-2, with 11 positions matching TRBD1. The CDR3 runs to 15 residues. Germline V gene data show CDR1 as SGHTA and CDR2 as FQGNSA. Losses at the gene ends were 1 base for V and 9 bases for J; bases not matched to a gene: 7. The CDR3 spells CASSLVGTGGGSYTF. CDR3 bases: TGTGCCAGCAGCTTAGTAGGGACAGGGGGGGGGAGCTACACCTTC.

CDR3 sequence (DNA): TGTGCCAGCAGCCCACGGTTTAAAGGGCTGCAGGGGCCTAGCAATGAGCAGTTCTTC. It translates to CASSPRFKGLQGPSNEQFF. The rearrangement links TRBV7-8 to TRBJ2-1; maybe TRBD1 (6 bases). Germline CDR1 is SGHVS and CDR2 is FQNEAQ. V was trimmed by 5 bases and J by 6 bases, leaving 29 bases between them. The CDR3 contains 19 residues.

This sequence joins TRBV6-5 and TRBJ2-7; D uncertain. CDR1 is MNHEY, CDR2 SVGAGI, per germline. V lost 0 bases, J lost 6 bases, and 12 bases lay in between. CDR3 length: 14 amino acids. CDR3 DNA: TGTGCCAGCAGTTACTCCCCGGCCTATGGCGAGCAGTACTTC. Protein product: CASSYSPAYGEQYF.

The genes are TRBV9 and TRBJ1-2, with D unclear. V lost 5 bases and J lost 2, with 13 bases in between. CDR1 and CDR2 from the germline V gene are SGDLS and YYNGEE. This CDR3 contains 14 residues. The CDR3 here is CASRPANVNYGYTF. As DNA, the CDR3 is TGTGCCAGCAGACCAGCGAACGTCAACTATGGCTACACCTTC.

The rearrangement uses TRBV6-1 and TRBJ2-2, with TRBD1 matching 7 bases. CDR3 length: 16 amino acids. Germline CDR1 is MNHNS and CDR2 is SASEGT. V shed 4 bases, J shed 9 bases, and the junction held 14 bases outside the gene matches. As DNA, the CDR3 is TGTGCCAGCAGTGCTCCGGGACAGCCTTCGGTCAGGGAGCTGTTTTTT. It translates to CASSAPGQPSVRELFF.

This clonotype was observed a few times. The V gene is TRBV20-1, the J gene TRBJ2-7; 8 bases agree with TRBD1. CDR3 length equals 14 residues. Germline CDR1 and CDR2: DFQATT and SNEGSKA (reference sequence). V trimming: 6 bases; J trimming: 0 bases; junction bases outside the gene matches: 7. CDR3 protein: CSATLTGASYEQYF. The CDR3 coding sequence is TGCAGTGCGACCCTGACAGGGGCCTCCTACGAGCAGTACTTC.

This clonotype was recorded a few times. The chain uses TRBV20-1 and TRBJ2-1, with 12 bases identical to TRBD2. CDR3 length equals 17 residues. The germline V gene encodes CDR1 DFQATT and CDR2 SNEGSKA (reference sequence). With V trimmed by 0 bases and J by 8 bases, 11 bases remained unmatched. CDR3 loop: CSARDDRTSGVWYEQFF. Written as DNA, the CDR3 is TGCAGTGCTAGAGATGACCGGACTAGCGGGGTCTGGTATGAGCAGTTCTTC.

This chain links TRBV12-3 or TRBV12-4 with TRBJ2-7; 9 nucleotides line up with TRBD1. Gene TRBJ2-5 matches the end of the DNA better, so the J call may be wrong. The CDR3 spans 15 residues. This chain's CDR3 is CASSLADRGKETQYF. CDR3 nucleotide sequence: TGTGCCAGCAGTTTAGCGGACAGGGGCAAAGAGACCCAGTACTTC.

The chain recombines TRBV29-1 with TRBJ2-1; the D is unclear. The J call is uncertain, as TRBJ2-7 better fits the DNA end. The CDR3 runs to 14 residues. Germline CDR1 is SQVTM and CDR2 is ANQGSEA. CDR3 DNA sequence: TGCAGCGTTGAGGGCGGTATCTCCTACAATGAGCAGTACTTC. Translating gives CSVEGGISYNEQYF.

This clonotype occurred a few times. The chain recombines TRBV6-2 or TRBV6-3 with TRBJ2-7; 10 nucleotides line up with TRBD1. Germline values: CDR1 MNHEY, CDR2 SVGEGT. J was trimmed by 2 bases and V by 2 bases; bases with no gene match: 6. CDR3 size: 16 residues. CDR3 sequence (DNA): TGTGCCAGCAGTTACCCCGGACAGGGGGTTGCCTACGAGCAGTACTTC. Translated: CASSYPGQGVAYEQYF.

The chain combines TRBV12-3 or TRBV12-4 with TRBJ1-1, with D possibly TRBD1 on 5 matching bases. CDR3 length: 16 amino acids. Deletions cut 4 bases from V and 1 base from J, with 16 bases between. The CDR3 region has the DNA TGTGCCAGCAGTTCCCGGGGTGGGGGGTGGAACACTGAAGCTTTCTTT. This codes for CASSSRGGGWNTEAFF.

Comments on this clonotype: At one of its ends the junction is not consistent with the germline gene, which may arise from a read error. The chain combines TRBV28 with TRBJ2-2; 9 bases fit TRBD1. This CDR3 spans 16 amino acids. In germline, CDR1 is MDHEN, CDR2 SYDVKM. The CDR3 nucleotides are TGTGCCACCCAAATAACAGGGGGCGCGAAAACCGGGGAGCTGTTTTTT. Protein product: CATQITGGAKTGELFF.

V gene TRBV6-2 or TRBV6-3 combines with J gene TRBJ2-4; D may match TRBD1 or TRBD2 (5 bases each). The end of the DNA fits TRBJ2-7 better, so the J call may be wrong. This CDR3 region has 16 residues. From germline, CDR1 is MNHEY and CDR2 SVGEGT. Written as DNA, the CDR3 is TGTGCCAGCAGTTCAGAGGGGCCGGGCCCTACCTACGAGCAGTACTTC. Translation gives CASSSEGPGPTYEQYF.

This clonotype was observed a few times. The V gene is TRBV6-5, the J gene TRBJ2-7; 8 bases agree with TRBD2. This CDR3 is built from 17 residues. Germline V lookup: CDR1 MNHEY, CDR2 SVGAGI. Trimming took 0 bases from V and 2 from J; bases not matched to a gene: 9. The CDR3 loop is CASSYSSAGASPYEQYF. CDR3 nucleotides: TGTGCCAGCAGTTACTCGTCAGCGGGGGCATCTCCCTACGAGCAGTACTTC.

In its sample, this clonotype was seen a few times. The rearrangement links TRBV28 to TRBJ1-6; TRBD1 might be the D (6 bases). V was shortened by 2 bases and J by 7 bases, with 12 bases between the two germline ends. This CDR3 contains 15 residues. The V gene's germline CDR1 is MDHEN and CDR2 SYDVKM. The CDR3 DNA reads as TGTGCCAGCAGTTTAGGAGACGGGACAAATTCACCCCTCCACTTT. The encoded protein is CASSLGDGTNSPLHF. The full variable domain, completed using reference TRBV28 and TRBJ1-6, is DVKVTQSSRYLVKRTGEKVFLECVQDMDHENMFWYRQDPGLGLRLIYFSYDVKMKEKGDIPEGYSVSREKKERFSLILESASTNQTSMYLCASSLGDGTNSPLHFGNGTRLTVT.

This clonotype was counted at least ten times. The genes are TRBV10-3 and TRBJ2-2; D is unclear. The V gene lost 11 bases and the J gene lost 0 bases, with 10 bases spanning the gap. Germline lookup yields CDR1 ENHRY and CDR2 SYGVKD. The CDR3 is 13 residues long. The CDR3 nucleotides are TGTGCCTCAAGGACGGCGAACACCGGGGAGCTGTTTTTT. Translation gives CASRTANTGELFF.

This clonotype was found a few times. The chain uses TRBV7-9 and TRBJ2-1, with D possibly matching TRBD1 (6 bases). Germline CDR1 is SEHNR and CDR2 is FQNEAQ (reference sequence). Trimming removed 4 bases from V and 8 bases from J, with 18 bases in between. CDR3 length: 15 residues. In nucleotides, the CDR3 is TGTGCCAGCAGCTCACAGGGTCTAGCTAGCCATGAGCAGTTCTTC. This gives the protein CASSSQGLASHEQFF.

The V gene is TRBV10-3, the J gene TRBJ1-5; perhaps TRBD1 as D (5 bases). Germline V CDR1 and CDR2: ENHRY, SYGVKD. Trimming took off 6 bases at V and 1 base at J, with 10 bases between the two ends. CDR3 length equals 14 residues. The CDR3 region has the DNA TGTGCCATCAGCGGGGGGGAGAGCAATCAGCCCCAGCATTTT. Amino acids: CAISGGESNQPQHF.

The chain couples TRBV2 to TRBJ2-1; perhaps TRBD1 as D (7 bases). The V gene's germline CDR1 is SNHLY and CDR2 FYNNEI. V lost 0 bases, J lost 3 bases, and 15 bases lay in between. CDR3 length: 17 residues. DNA of the CDR3: TGTGCCAGCAGTGAAGCGCTTTGGGGGGACAGCTACAATGAGCAGTTCTTC. Amino acids: CASSEALWGDSYNEQFF.

Only a few counts were recorded for this clonotype. The chain links TRBV5-1 to TRBJ1-4, with D maybe TRBD1 (5 bases). Between the trimmed V and J ends, which lost 4 bases and 6 bases, there was a span of 16 bases. This CDR3 is 15 amino acids long. Germline V gives CDR1 SGHRS, CDR2 YFSETQ. The CDR3 loop is CASSHFGGPYEKLFF. CDR3 sequence (DNA): TGCGCCAGCAGCCATTTCGGGGGACCTTATGAAAAACTGTTTTTT.

In this sample, this clonotype turned up a few times. The chain couples TRBV7-3 to TRBJ2-3, with 14 bases lining up with TRBD2. The CDR3 extends over 18 amino acids. V dropped 5 bases and J dropped 5; count of bases not matched to a gene: 12. The V gene's germline CDR1 is SGHTA and CDR2 FQGTGA. CDR3 sequence reads: CASSQRSPGTSGRDTQYF. CDR3 nucleotides: TGTGCCAGCAGCCAACGATCGCCCGGGACTAGCGGGAGAGATACGCAGTATTTT.